This T cell receptor (beta chain) was documented in a study of beta chain features in type 1 diabetes. Study results and caveats: Moderate but significant shortening of TCRB CDR3s was recorded in all four CD4+ subsets from Type 1 diabetes patients. Fewer junction insertions and more nucleotide deletions appeared in type 1 diabetes patients.

Concerning this clone itself: What it recognizes is unknown. Distinct nucleotide sequences in the sample also encode this CDR3.

Expressed TCRB transcripts were sequenced after all isolated RNA was converted to cDNA. Only in-frame clones appear in the TCRdb table, and some are missing; sequencing was by immunoSEQ multiplex PCR. The sample includes roughly 260,000 clones, roughly a tenth of them seen just once. The CDR3 sequence is 15 residues long. Unmatched junction bases numbered 1, after V lost 0 bases and J lost 1 base. Germline CDR1 MNHEY, CDR2 SVGAGI. The V call is TRBV6-5, the J call TRBJ2-7; TRBD2 aligns across 9 bases. Material: naive CD4+ T cells from blood. The receptor was isolated from a man aged 30 to 45 with type 1 diabetes. The CDR3 region is CASSYSAGGSYEQYF. The CDR3 DNA is TGTGCCAGCAGTTACTCCGCGGGGGGGTCCTACGAGCAGTACTTC.